The T cell receptor (beta chain) described here comes from a study of blood T cell repertoires in COVID-19. As for the study in general: The United States, Italy and Spain supplied acute and convalescent COVID-19 samples. Nucleic acid was either cDNA or gDNA, and it came from T cells, B-cell-depleted T cells, or PBMCs.

Measured with immunoSEQ multiplex PCR; TCRdb has only the in-frame clones, and not every one. There are about 400,000 clones in the sample; 70% to 90% occur only once, and 2% to 2.5% lies in the top ten. The cohort comprised adults aged about 18 to 100 years residing in around 25 US areas. Participants reported their clinical history, and cohort assignment relied on those reports. The specimen was PBMCs or T cells enriched from blood (not recorded which). The clonotype was recovered from a woman aged 35 to 49 with acute COVID-19.

In DNA form, the CDR3 reads TGTGCCAGCAGGGGGGGAGGAACTTTCTTT. This gives the protein CASRGGGTFF. This chain uses TRBV2 with TRBJ1-1, with a possible D match to TRBD1 (5 bases). V was cut by 6 bases and J by 12 bases, with 11 bases left in between. This CDR3 contains 10 residues. The germline V gene has CDR1 SNHLY and CDR2 FYNNEI.